What follows is one T cell receptor beta chain and its context. The antigen is undetermined. Looked up from germline, CDR1 is MGHRA and CDR2 is YSYEKL. The CDR3 runs to 16 residues. V shed 1 base and J 2 bases; nucleotides not matched to a gene: 3. This sample was included in a study of response to subunit inactivated influenza vaccine. Study-level points and caveats: The authors offered the suggestion that each seasonal influenza vaccination recruits few new T cells.

TCRdb analysed the RT-PCR reads with MiXCR anew, one entry per CDR3 protein. The table lists roughly 540,000 distinct CDR3 sequences, 20% to 25% of them singletons. The sample also formed part of further work on T cells expressing NK-cell markers. That work contributes: UMIs were included in TCR beta cDNA generated by 5'RACE template switching.

The receptor was isolated from a man aged 50 to 59 who received an inactivated influenza vaccine. Specimen: CD4+ T cells sorted from PBMCs, collected about 12 days after vaccination. The rearrangement joins TRBV4-1 to TRBJ2-3; 10 bases map to TRBD2. The CDR3 is CASSQALAGATDTQYF. Here the CDR3 DNA reads TGCGCCAGCAGCCAAGCTCTAGCGGGAGCCACAGATACGCAGTATTTT.